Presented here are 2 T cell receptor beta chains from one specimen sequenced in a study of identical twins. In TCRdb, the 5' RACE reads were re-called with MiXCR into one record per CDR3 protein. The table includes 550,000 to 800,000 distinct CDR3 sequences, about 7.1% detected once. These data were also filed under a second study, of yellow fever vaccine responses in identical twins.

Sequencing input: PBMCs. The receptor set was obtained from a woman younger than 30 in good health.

CDR3 amino acids: CASNMGSGRGGYTF. CDR3 coding DNA: TGTGCCAGCAATATGGGGTCTGGGCGGGGCGGCTACACCTTC. The chain carries TRBV7-2 and TRBJ1-2, with a possible D match to TRBD1 (5 bases). Germline loops: CDR1 SGHTA, CDR2 FQGNSA. Trimming removed 7 bases at V and 8 bases at J, with 20 bases between. This CDR3 is 14 amino acids long.

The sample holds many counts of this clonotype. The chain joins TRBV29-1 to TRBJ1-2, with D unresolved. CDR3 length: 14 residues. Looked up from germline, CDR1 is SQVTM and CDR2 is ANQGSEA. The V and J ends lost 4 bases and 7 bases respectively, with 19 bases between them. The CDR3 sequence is CSVGVIGQISGYTF. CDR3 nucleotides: TGCAGCGTTGGCGTTATCGGGCAGATAAGTGGCTACACCTTC.